These 28 T cell receptor beta chains originate from one sample sequenced in a study of CD8+CD57+ T cells in acquired aplastic anemia. Genomic DNA provided the template from which TCR beta VDJ and CDR3 profiles were obtained. MiXCR, applied by TCRdb to the reads, yields one record per CDR3 protein. The table has hundreds of thousands of distinct CDR3 sequences, 65% to 80% seen once. The specimen was sorted CD4+, CD8+, or CD8+CD57+ T cells (not recorded which) from PBMCs. These receptors came from a human donor in good health, serving as a control.

V usage is TRBV20-1 and J usage is TRBJ2-7, with a tentative D call TRBD1 (5 bases). The ends were cut back, 3 bases at V and 7 bases at J, with 16 bases in the middle. Germline CDR1 DFQATT, CDR2 SNEGSKA (reference sequence). The CDR3 sequence is 13 residues long. The CDR3 DNA is TGCAGTGCTAGCGCAGGGCATACTGAAGAGCAGTACTTC. Protein sequence: CSASAGHTEEQYF.

This clonotype came up many times. This chain uses TRBV12-3 or TRBV12-4 with TRBJ2-5, with 9 bases fitting TRBD2. J was trimmed by 4 bases and V by 1 base; bases with no gene match: 7. This CDR3 has 16 residues. The CDR3 DNA reads as TGTGCCAGCAGTTTAGGGGTCGCGGGGGGGCTAGAGACCCAGTACTTC. Its protein is CASSLGVAGGLETQYF.

This clonotype was seen many times. The rearrangement joins TRBV7-2 to TRBJ1-2; 8 bases line up with TRBD1. V shed 1 base, J shed 7 bases, and the junction held 8 bases outside the gene matches. Germline values: CDR1 SGHTA, CDR2 FQGNSA. This CDR3 contains 15 residues. The CDR3 DNA reads TGTGCCAGCAGCTTAGAGGACAGGGTTCCCAGTGGCTACACCTTC. It translates to CASSLEDRVPSGYTF. The full variable domain, rest sourced from reference TRBV7-2 and TRBJ1-2, is GAGVSQSPSNKVTEKGKDVELRCDPISGHTALYWYRQSLGQGLEFLIYFQGNSAPDKSGLPSDRFSAERTGGSVSTLTIQRTQQEDSAVYLCASSLEDRVPSGYTFGSGTRLTVV.

Many counts were recorded for this clonotype. The V call is TRBV20-1, the J call TRBJ1-3, with 10 bases lining up with TRBD1. V was clipped by 3 bases and J by 4 bases; unmatched bases: 3. Germline values: CDR1 DFQATT, CDR2 SNEGSKA (reference sequence). The CDR3 spans 14 residues. The CDR3 loop is CSASDRGRGNTIYF. The CDR3 DNA follows: TGCAGTGCTAGTGACAGGGGGCGCGGAAACACCATATATTTT.

This clonotype was seen a few times. This could be a read error, since a much larger clone is one nucleotide away. As the CDR3 is not closed by the conserved phenylalanine or tryptophan, this likely results from a read error. The genes are TRBV5-5 and TRBJ1-4, with D possibly matching TRBD1 (6 bases). This CDR3 comprises 14 residues. CDR1 and CDR2 from the germline V gene are SGHKS and YYEKEE (reference sequence). The V and J ends lost 0 bases and 4 bases respectively, with 7 bases between them. The CDR3 DNA sequence: TGTGCCAGCAGCTTGGGACAGGTTAATGAAAAACTGTTTTCT. Residues: CASSLGQVNEKLFS.

In its sample, this clonotype was seen many times. The chain carries TRBV30 and TRBJ2-5, with D possibly matching TRBD1 (6 bases). Trimming removed 2 bases from V and 3 bases from J, with 10 bases in between. The CDR3 spans 13 residues. Germline V CDR1 and CDR2: GTSNPN, SVGIG (reference sequence). The CDR3 sequence is CAWSLQGEETQYF. CDR3 in DNA: TGTGCCTGGAGTCTACAGGGAGAAGAGACCCAGTACTTC.

Regarding this clonotype: The conserved final phenylalanine or tryptophan is absent from the CDR3, which likely points to a read error. It is unclear where the CDR3 begins or ends on the DNA, so no DNA is shown, and the CDR3 is as TCRdb lists it. V gene TRBV7-6 combines with J gene TRBJ2-7; the table's D call of TRBD1 was not tested on the DNA. The CDR3 length equals 12 residues, ends included. CDR1 and CDR2 from the germline V gene are SGHVS and FNYEAQ. CDR3 sequence: CASSPDRDEQCI.

Notes on this clonotype: Mismatch with germline at one junction end may stem from a read error. J is TRBJ2-1 and V is TRBV9; tentative D call: TRBD1 (5 bases). Germline-derived CDR1 and CDR2 are SGDLS and YYNGEE. The CDR3 is 15 residues long. DNA of the CDR3: TGTGCCAGCAGCTTAGCAGGGCACAACTACACTGAGCAGTTCTTC. This codes for CASSLAGHNYTEQFF.

The chain couples TRBV7-2 to TRBJ1-1, with TRBD1 matching over 8 bases. This CDR3 has 15 amino acids. Trimming removed 5 bases from V and 2 bases from J; junction bases left unmatched: 7. Per the germline V gene, CDR1 is SGHTA and CDR2 is FQGNSA. This CDR3 reads CASSPGRGLNTEAFF. The CDR3 DNA is TGTGCCAGCAGCCCTGGCAGGGGGCTAAACACTGAAGCTTTCTTT. Full variable domain (rest looked up from reference TRBV7-2 and TRBJ1-1): GAGVSQSPSNKVTEKGKDVELRCDPISGHTALYWYRQSLGQGLEFLIYFQGNSAPDKSGLPSDRFSAERTGGSVSTLTIQRTQQEDSAVYLCASSPGRGLNTEAFFGQGTRLTVV.

A single count supports this clonotype. A read error may account for a junction end that differs from germline. The CDR3 reads CASSPEGDYGYAF. In nucleotides, the CDR3 is TGCGCCAGCAGCCCGGAGGGTGACTATGGCTACGCCTTC. This rearrangement joins TRBV5-1 to TRBJ1-2; D remains unclear. The CDR3 loop spans 13 amino acids. Germline values: CDR1 SGHRS, CDR2 YFSETQ.

This sequence joins TRBV3-1 and TRBJ1-6; 9 bases line up with TRBD1. This CDR3 contains 16 residues. Looked up from germline, CDR1 is LGHDT and CDR2 is YNNKEL (reference sequence). V was pared by 3 bases and J by 7 bases, with 7 bases of the junction left unmatched. The CDR3 region is CASSHGTGNANSPLHF. CDR3 bases: TGTGCCAGCAGCCATGGGACAGGGAACGCGAATTCACCCCTCCACTTT. Using reference TRBV3-1 and TRBJ1-6 for the parts outside the CDR3, the full variable domain is DTAVSQTPKYLVTQMGNDKSIKCEQNLGHDTMYWYKQDSKKFLKIMFSYNNKELIINETVPNRFSPKSPDKAHLNLHINSLELGDSAVYFCASSHGTGNANSPLHFGNGTRLTVT.

The chain links TRBV24-1 to TRBJ1-5, with TRBD1 identical over 7 bases. The CDR3 has 15 residues. CDR1 is KGHDR, CDR2 SFDVKD, per germline. V was pared by 4 bases and J by 15 bases, with 17 bases of the junction left unmatched. The CDR3 loop is CATSDSGGVRQATHF. The CDR3 nucleotides read TGTGCCACCAGTGACTCAGGGGGGGTTCGTCAGGCTACGCATTTT.

This chain uses TRBV15 with TRBJ1-5, with D possibly being TRBD1 (6 bases). This CDR3 spans 16 amino acids. Trimming removed 3 bases at V and 4 bases at J, with 16 bases between. CDR1 and CDR2 (germline): LNHNV, YYDKDF (reference sequence). For the CDR3, the DNA is TGTGCCACCAGCAGCCCTCTACAGGGTAGAAATCAGCCCCAGCATTTT. This gives the protein CATSSPLQGRNQPQHF.

Note on this clonotype: Germline is not matched at one junction end, which may reflect a read error. The rearrangement joins TRBV19 to TRBJ1-1, with D hard to call. The CDR3 loop spans 15 amino acids. Germline assignment: CDR1 LNHDA and CDR2 SQIVND (reference sequence). CDR3 in amino acids: CASSIVRNRGSPPLF. The CDR3 region has the DNA TGTGCCAGTAGTATAGTTCGGAACAGAGGCTCACCCCCCCTCTTT. The variable domain in full, completed from reference TRBV19 and TRBJ1-1, reads DGGITQSPKYLFRKEGQNVTLSCEQNLNHDAMYWYRQDPGQGLRLIYYSQIVNDFQKGDIAEGYSVSREKKESFPLTVTSAQKNPTAFYLCASSIVRNRGSPPLFGQGTRLTVV.

V gene TRBV12-3 or TRBV12-4 combines with J gene TRBJ2-2; a possible D gene is TRBD1 (5 bases). Trimming shortened V by 6 bases and J by 16 bases, and 27 bases separated the two germline ends. This CDR3 is 15 amino acids long. Here the CDR3 DNA reads TGTGCCAGCAGCTTTAGGGCAGGGAAGGCCTTGGTTCGGTTTTTT. Translating it yields CASSFRAGKALVRFF.

This clonotype was detected once. At one end, the junction sequence differs from germline, possibly due to a read error. The chain joins TRBV5-1 to TRBJ2-1; D gene uncertain. Per the germline V gene, CDR1 is SGHRS and CDR2 is YFSETQ. The CDR3 contains 15 residues. The CDR3 sequence is CASSVLSLPYNEQFF. The CDR3 DNA follows: TGTGCCAGCAGCGTCCTCTCTCTCCCCTACAATGAGCAGTTCTTC.

This chain joins TRBV24-1 and TRBJ2-3, with a possible D match to TRBD1 (7 bases). CDR3 length: 15 residues. The germline V gene has CDR1 KGHDR and CDR2 SFDVKD. V was trimmed by 3 bases and J by 4 bases, leaving 13 bases between them. CDR3 region: CATSDKRGTADTQYF. The DNA for the CDR3 is TGTGCCACCAGTGATAAACGCGGGACAGCAGATACGCAGTATTTT.

Concerning this clonotype: It is likely a read error, because the conserved phenylalanine at the end of the CDR3 is missing. This chain connects TRBV7-3 to TRBJ2-7; D remains ambiguous. Germline V lookup: CDR1 SGHTA, CDR2 FQGTGA. The CDR3 covers 11 residues. Written as DNA, the CDR3 is TGTGCCAGCGGCTTTTCCACCGAGCAGTACTAC. Translation: CASGFSTEQYY.

This clonotype was seen a few times. The rearrangement links TRBV7-6 to TRBJ1-6; unclear D gene. CDR1 is SGHVS and CDR2 is FNYEAQ in the germline V gene. With 3 bases removed from V and 13 bases from J, the gap between germline ends came to 7 bases. CDR3 length: 11 amino acids. CDR3 residues: CASSFDGPLHF. The DNA of the CDR3 is TGTGCCAGCAGCTTCGATGGTCCCCTCCACTTT.

As regards this clonotype: The junction departs from the called germline gene at one end, perhaps through a read error. The chain has TRBV2 and TRBJ1-1; a possible D gene is TRBD1 (6 bases). CDR1 and CDR2 from the germline V gene are SNHLY and FYNNEI. CDR3 length: 15 amino acids. The DNA of the CDR3 is TGTGCCTGCAGTGAAACAGGGAAGATGAACACTGAAGCTTTCTTT. Protein: CACSETGKMNTEAFF.

Details on this clonotype: Lacking the conserved final phenylalanine or tryptophan, this CDR3 likely reflects a read error. No DNA is shown, since the ends of the CDR3 on it are uncertain; the CDR3 is the one TCRdb lists. The CDR3: CASSSQGGGQPQ. The chain employs TRBV7-2 and TRBJ1-2; the DNA was not compared with TRBD1, the D call given in the table. The CDR3 spans 12 residues, counting both ends. CDR1 SGHTA and CDR2 FQGNSA come from the germline V gene.

This clonotype has at least ten counts. The gene calls are TRBV7-2 and TRBJ1-1; 7 bases fit TRBD1. The CDR3 runs to 15 residues. From germline, CDR1 is SGHTA and CDR2 FQGNSA. V trimming: 1 base; J trimming: 1 base; junction bases outside the gene matches: 3. The CDR3 here is CASSLVGQTNTEAFF. The CDR3 DNA reads TGTGCCAGCAGCTTAGTGGGACAGACGAACACTGAAGCTTTCTTT.

This sequence joins TRBV15 and TRBJ2-5, with a tentative D call TRBD2 (5 bases). The germline V gene encodes CDR1 LNHNV and CDR2 YYDKDF (reference sequence). V dropped 2 bases and J dropped 5 bases, with 18 bases sitting between them. The CDR3 has 16 amino acids. The CDR3, as DNA: TGTGCCACCAGCAGACGTGGACTGCGCGGGCAGGAGACCCAGTACTTC. This codes for CATSRRGLRGQETQYF.

About this clonotype itself: The limits of the CDR3 on the DNA are not certain, so only TCRdb's listed CDR3 is given. The chain employs TRBV2 and TRBJ1-3. The CDR3 adds up to 17 amino acids, both ends counted. The V gene's germline CDR1 is SNHLY and CDR2 FYNNEI. The CDR3 protein is CASSTGRGYTFGSGTSF.

Points on this clonotype: The final CDR3 position lacks the conserved phenylalanine or tryptophan, pointing to a likely read error. J is TRBJ2-3 and V is TRBV5-1; no reliable D call. Trimming pared 5 bases from V and 8 bases from J, leaving 18 bases between. CDR1 and CDR2 from the germline V gene are SGHRS and YFSETQ. The CDR3 runs to 14 residues. CDR3 coding DNA: TGCGCCAGCAGGGCCGAAAGGGCTAATGCTACGCAGTATCTT. Its translation: CASRAERANATQYL.

Regarding this clonotype: The junction differs from germline at one of its ends, possibly a read error. The rearrangement uses TRBV5-1 and TRBJ1-3; possible D gene TRBD1, 5 bases. Germline CDR1 reads SGHRS; CDR2 reads YFSETQ. This CDR3 region has 12 residues. Here the CDR3 reads CASSFAGHSIYF. The CDR3 DNA is TGTGCCAGCAGCTTTGCTGGACACAGCATATATTTT.

The chain employs TRBV10-1 and TRBJ1-5, with D tentatively TRBD1 (5 bases). Germline V gene sequence: CDR1 WNHNN, CDR2 SYGVQD (reference sequence). The CDR3 extends over 14 amino acids. Trimming took off 8 bases at V and 3 bases at J, with 14 bases between the two ends. The CDR3 spells CASQDAQVNQPQHF. The CDR3 DNA reads TGCGCCAGCCAAGACGCACAGGTCAATCAGCCCCAGCATTTT.

The chain has TRBV7-6 and TRBJ1-2; TRBD1 aligns across 8 bases. This CDR3 spans 15 amino acids. Germline trimming cut 5 bases from V and 3 bases from J; bases unmatched to any gene: 8. CDR1 is SGHVS and CDR2 is FNYEAQ in the germline V gene. The CDR3 sequence: CASSAGTGFDYGYTF. The CDR3 DNA sequence: TGTGCCAGCAGCGCCGGGACAGGATTTGACTATGGCTACACCTTC.